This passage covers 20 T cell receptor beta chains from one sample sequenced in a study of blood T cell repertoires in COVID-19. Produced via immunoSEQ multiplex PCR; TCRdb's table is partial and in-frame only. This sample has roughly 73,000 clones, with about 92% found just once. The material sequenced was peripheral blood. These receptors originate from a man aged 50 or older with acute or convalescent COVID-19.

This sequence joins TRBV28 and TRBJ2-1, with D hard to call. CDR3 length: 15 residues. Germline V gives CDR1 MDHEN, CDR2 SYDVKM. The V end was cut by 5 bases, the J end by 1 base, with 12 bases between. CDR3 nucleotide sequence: TGTGCCAGCAGTCGGAGTTACGGGTCCTACAATGAGCAGTTCTTC. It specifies CASSRSYGSYNEQFF.

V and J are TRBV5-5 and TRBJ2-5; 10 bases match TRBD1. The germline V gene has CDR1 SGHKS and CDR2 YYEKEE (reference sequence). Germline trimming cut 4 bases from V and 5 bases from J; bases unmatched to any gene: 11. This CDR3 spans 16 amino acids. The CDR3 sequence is CASSDRDRGTLETQYF. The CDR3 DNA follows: TGTGCCAGCAGCGACCGGGACAGGGGTACGTTGGAGACCCAGTACTTC.

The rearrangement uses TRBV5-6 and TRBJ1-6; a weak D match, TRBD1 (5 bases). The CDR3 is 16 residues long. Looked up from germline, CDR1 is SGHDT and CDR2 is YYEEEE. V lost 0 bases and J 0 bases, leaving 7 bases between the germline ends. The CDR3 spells CASSLAGNSYNSPLHF. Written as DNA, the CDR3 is TGTGCCAGCAGCTTGGCAGGGAACTCCTATAATTCACCCCTCCACTTT.

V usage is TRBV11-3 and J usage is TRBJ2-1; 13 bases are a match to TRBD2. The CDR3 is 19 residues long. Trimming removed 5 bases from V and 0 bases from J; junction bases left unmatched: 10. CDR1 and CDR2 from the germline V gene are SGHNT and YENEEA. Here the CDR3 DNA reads TGTGCCAGCAGCCCGCCCGGGACTAGCGGGGAAGGCTCCTACAATGAGCAGTTCTTC. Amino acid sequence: CASSPPGTSGEGSYNEQFF.

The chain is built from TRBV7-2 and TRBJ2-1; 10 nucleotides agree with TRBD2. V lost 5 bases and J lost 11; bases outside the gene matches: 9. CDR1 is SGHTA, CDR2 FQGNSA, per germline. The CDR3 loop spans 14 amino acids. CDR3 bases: TGTGCCAGCAGCAAGACTAGCGGGCCGCCTCAGCAGTTCTTC. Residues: CASSKTSGPPQQFF.

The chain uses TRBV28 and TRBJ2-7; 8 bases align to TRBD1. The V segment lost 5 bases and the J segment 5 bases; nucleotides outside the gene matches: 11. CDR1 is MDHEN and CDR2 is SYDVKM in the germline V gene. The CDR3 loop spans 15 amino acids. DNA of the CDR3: TGTGCCAGCAGTAACATAAGGACAGGGTCTAACGAGCAGTACGTC. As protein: CASSNIRTGSNEQYV.

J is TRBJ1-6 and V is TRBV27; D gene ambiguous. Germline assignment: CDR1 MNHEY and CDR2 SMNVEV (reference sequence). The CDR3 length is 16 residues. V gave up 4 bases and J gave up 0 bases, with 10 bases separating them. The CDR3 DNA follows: TGTGCCAGCAGTTCCGCCCCCGGCTCCTATAATTCACCCCTCCACTTT. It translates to CASSSAPGSYNSPLHF.

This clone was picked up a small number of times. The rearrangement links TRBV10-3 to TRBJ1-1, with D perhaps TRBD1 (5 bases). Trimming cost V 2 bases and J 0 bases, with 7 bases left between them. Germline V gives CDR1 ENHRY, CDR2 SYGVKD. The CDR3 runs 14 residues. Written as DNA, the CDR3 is TGTGCCATCAGTGAGGGACAACTGAACACTGAAGCTTTCTTT. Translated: CAISEGQLNTEAFF.

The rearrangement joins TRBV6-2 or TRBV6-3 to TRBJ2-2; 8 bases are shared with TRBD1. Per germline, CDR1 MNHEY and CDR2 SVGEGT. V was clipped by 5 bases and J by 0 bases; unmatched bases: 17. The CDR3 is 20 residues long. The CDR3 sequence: CASSKTSGTGTSANTGELFF. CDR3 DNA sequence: TGTGCCAGCAGTAAAACCTCCGGGACAGGAACTTCCGCGAACACCGGGGAGCTGTTTTTT.

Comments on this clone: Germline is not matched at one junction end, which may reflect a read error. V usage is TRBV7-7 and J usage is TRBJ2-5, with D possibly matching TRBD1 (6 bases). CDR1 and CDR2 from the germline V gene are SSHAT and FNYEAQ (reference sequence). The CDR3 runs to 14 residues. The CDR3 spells CASSLIQGIETQYF. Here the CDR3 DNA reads TGTGCTAGCAGCTTAATACAGGGAATCGAGACCCAGTACTTC.

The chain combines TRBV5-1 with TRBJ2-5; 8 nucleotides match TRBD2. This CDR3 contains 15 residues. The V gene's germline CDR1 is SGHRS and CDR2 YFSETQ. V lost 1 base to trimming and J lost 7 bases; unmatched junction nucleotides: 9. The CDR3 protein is CASSLRGGRQTTQYF. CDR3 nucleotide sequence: TGCGCCAGCAGCTTGCGGGGGGGCAGGCAGACGACCCAGTACTTC.

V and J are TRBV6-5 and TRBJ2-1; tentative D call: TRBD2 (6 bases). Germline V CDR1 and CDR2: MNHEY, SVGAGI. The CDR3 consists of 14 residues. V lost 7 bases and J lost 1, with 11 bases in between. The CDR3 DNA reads TGTGCCAGCAACCCCGCGGGGTCCTACAATGAGCAGTTCTTC. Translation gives CASNPAGSYNEQFF.

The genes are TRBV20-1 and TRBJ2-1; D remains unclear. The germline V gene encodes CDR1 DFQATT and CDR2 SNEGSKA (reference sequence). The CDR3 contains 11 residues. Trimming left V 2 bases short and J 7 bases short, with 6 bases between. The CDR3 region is CSARRVNEQFF. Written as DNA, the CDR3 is TGCAGTGCTAGACGAGTGAATGAGCAGTTCTTC.

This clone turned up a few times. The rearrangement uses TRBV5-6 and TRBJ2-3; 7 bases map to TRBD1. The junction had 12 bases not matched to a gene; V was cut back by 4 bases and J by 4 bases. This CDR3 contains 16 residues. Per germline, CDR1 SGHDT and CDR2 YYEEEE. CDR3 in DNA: TGTGCCAGCAGCAACGTCCGGGACAGACCGCCAGATACGCAGTATTTT. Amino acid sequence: CASSNVRDRPPDTQYF.

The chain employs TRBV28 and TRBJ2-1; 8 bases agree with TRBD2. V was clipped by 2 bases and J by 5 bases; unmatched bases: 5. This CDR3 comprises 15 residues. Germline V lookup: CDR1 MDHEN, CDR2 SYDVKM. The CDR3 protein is CASSLHRGLDNEQFF. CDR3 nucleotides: TGTGCCAGCAGTTTACATCGGGGACTAGACAATGAGCAGTTCTTC.

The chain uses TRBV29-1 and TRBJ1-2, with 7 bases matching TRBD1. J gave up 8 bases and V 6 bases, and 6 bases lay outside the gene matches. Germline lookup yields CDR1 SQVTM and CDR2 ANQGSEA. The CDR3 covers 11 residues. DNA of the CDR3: TGCAGCGTCGCAGGGGGTGGCGGCTACACCTTC. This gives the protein CSVAGGGGYTF.

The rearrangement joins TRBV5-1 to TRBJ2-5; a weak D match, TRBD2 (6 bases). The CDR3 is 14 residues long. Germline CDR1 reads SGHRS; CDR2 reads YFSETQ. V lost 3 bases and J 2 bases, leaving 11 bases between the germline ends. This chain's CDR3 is CASSSPGVQETQYF. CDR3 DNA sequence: TGCGCCAGCAGCTCCCCGGGGGTTCAAGAGACCCAGTACTTC.

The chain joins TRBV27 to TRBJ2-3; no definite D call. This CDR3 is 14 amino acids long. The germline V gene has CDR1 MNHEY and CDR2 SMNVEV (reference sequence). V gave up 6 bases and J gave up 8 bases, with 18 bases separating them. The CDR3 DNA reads TGTGCCAGCAGCCCGTCGTCGTCGCCCAGTACGCAGTATTTT. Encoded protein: CASSPSSSPSTQYF.

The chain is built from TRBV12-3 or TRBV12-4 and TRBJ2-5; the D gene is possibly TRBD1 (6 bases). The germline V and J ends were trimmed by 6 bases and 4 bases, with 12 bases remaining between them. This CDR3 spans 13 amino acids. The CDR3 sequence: CASSLTGPETQYF. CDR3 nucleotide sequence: TGTGCCAGCAGCCTAACAGGGCCAGAGACCCAGTACTTC.

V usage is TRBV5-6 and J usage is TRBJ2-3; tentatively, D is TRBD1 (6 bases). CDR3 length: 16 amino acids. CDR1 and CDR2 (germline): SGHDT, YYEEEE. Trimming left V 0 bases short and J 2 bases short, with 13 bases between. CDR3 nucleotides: TGTGCCAGCAGCTTGGGGTGGGGGCGCCTCACAGATACGCAGTATTTT. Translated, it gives CASSLGWGRLTDTQYF.